These 17 T cell receptor beta chains originate from one sample sequenced in a study of shared clonotypes between healthy human individuals (dated by TCRdb to about 2020). CD8 naive samples were CD45RO-negative cells positively selected for CCR7, giving a CD45RA+CCR7+ population that excluded TemRA cells. Library preparation used the immunoSEQ multiplex PCR assay. In its TCRdb copy, this immuneACCESS table keeps in-frame sequences only and misses some clones. Where compared with another copy, unresolved V genes explain less than half of these, and the others have no known cause. The sample includes about 2 million clones, with 85% to 95% observed a single time. The top ten constitute around 1.1% of the sample. What was sequenced was naive CD8+ T cells sorted from blood. The label giving this sample's cell subset or site can be read as: CD45RA+CCR7+. The receptor set was obtained from a man younger than 35 in good health.

Regarding this clone: Different DNA sequences within this sample yield the same CDR3. The genes are TRBV4-1 and TRBJ1-1; D is perhaps TRBD1 (5 bases). Germline lookup yields CDR1 MGHRA and CDR2 YSYEKL. The CDR3 loop spans 13 amino acids. The V end lost 5 bases, the J end lost 2 bases, and 9 bases lay between the germline ends. The CDR3 loop reads CASSLDRNTEAFF. The CDR3 DNA is TGCGCCAGCAGCTTAGACAGAAACACTGAAGCTTTCTTT.

The chain employs TRBV7-2 and TRBJ2-7, with TRBD1 matching 8 bases. Germline V lookup: CDR1 SGHTA, CDR2 FQGNSA. The CDR3 length is 13 residues. Trimming removed 1 base from V and 7 bases from J; junction bases left unmatched: 3. The CDR3 sequence is CASSLVRTGEQYF. The CDR3 DNA is TGTGCCAGCAGCTTAGTAAGGACAGGGGAGCAGTACTTC.

Of note for this clone: Other DNA sequences in this specimen translate into the identical CDR3. V is TRBV27 and J is TRBJ2-7, with D perhaps assigned TRBD1 or TRBD2 (5 bases each). V was clipped by 4 bases and J by 1 base, with 8 bases between them. Germline V CDR1 and CDR2: MNHEY, SMNVEV (reference sequence). CDR3 length equals 13 residues. DNA of the CDR3: TGTGCCAGCAGTTCGGGACCATCCTACGAGCAGTACTTC. Its protein product is CASSSGPSYEQYF.

This rearrangement joins TRBV4-1 to TRBJ2-1; 10 bases line up with TRBD2. Looked up from germline, CDR1 is MGHRA and CDR2 is YSYEKL. The CDR3 loop spans 14 amino acids. The V gene end was trimmed by 0 bases and the J gene end by 15 bases; junction bases not matched to a gene: 8. CDR3 nucleotide sequence: TGCGCCAGCAGCCAAGAGGGGATAGCGGGGGGTTTGTTCTTC. Translation: CASSQEGIAGGLFF.

V usage is TRBV19 and J usage is TRBJ1-4; 7 bases match TRBD1. There are 14 residues in the CDR3. Germline V gives CDR1 LNHDA, CDR2 SQIVND (reference sequence). V lost 4 bases to trimming and J lost 4 bases; unmatched junction nucleotides: 3. Written as DNA, the CDR3 is TGTGCCAGTAGTACCGGGACAGTTAATGAAAAACTGTTTTTT. As protein: CASSTGTVNEKLFF.

The V and J genes are TRBV27 and TRBJ1-5; D unclear. The CDR3 extends over 14 amino acids. V shed 3 bases and J shed 8 bases, with 14 bases lying between them. The germline V gene has CDR1 MNHEY and CDR2 SMNVEV (reference sequence). The CDR3: CASSFAGLGEPQHF. The CDR3, as DNA: TGTGCCAGCAGTTTTGCGGGCCTCGGTGAGCCCCAGCATTTT.

V and J are TRBV13 and TRBJ2-7; D is perhaps TRBD1 or TRBD2 (6 bases each). The CDR3 loop spans 14 amino acids. V dropped 5 bases and J dropped 6 bases, with 17 bases sitting between them. Germline loops: CDR1 PRHDT, CDR2 FYEKMQ (reference sequence). Here the CDR3 reads CASSPRGASGEQYF. DNA for the CDR3: TGTGCCAGCAGCCCGAGGGGGGCCTCGGGCGAGCAGTACTTC.

The V and J genes are TRBV4-3 and TRBJ2-1; perhaps TRBD2 as D (5 bases). Looked up from germline, CDR1 is LGHNA and CDR2 is YSLEER. CDR3 length equals 16 residues. V shed 0 bases and J shed 4 bases, with 13 bases lying between them. CDR3: CASSQDGAVPYNEQFF. DNA of the CDR3: TGCGCCAGCAGCCAAGATGGAGCGGTACCATACAATGAGCAGTTCTTC.

The genes are TRBV30 and TRBJ2-7, with TRBD2 matching over 8 bases. This CDR3 is built from 15 residues. V dropped 5 bases and J dropped 2; count of bases not matched to a gene: 11. CDR1 and CDR2 (germline): GTSNPN, SVGIG (reference sequence). CDR3 DNA: TGTGCCTGGGGGGGAGGAGCGGGAGTGACCTACGAGCAGTACTTC. This encodes CAWGGGAGVTYEQYF.

The chain combines TRBV28 with TRBJ2-3, with D perhaps being TRBD1 or TRBD2 (5 bases each). This CDR3 is 15 amino acids long. Germline V lookup: CDR1 MDHEN, CDR2 SYDVKM. V was pared by 6 bases and J by 4 bases, with 17 bases between. The CDR3: CASSSLLGESDTQYF. In DNA form, the CDR3 reads TGTGCCAGCAGCTCCCTATTGGGGGAGTCAGATACGCAGTATTTT.

The chain links TRBV19 to TRBJ1-5; D is uncertain. Trimming removed 2 bases from V and 3 bases from J, with 17 bases in between. The CDR3 has 17 amino acids. Germline loops: CDR1 LNHDA, CDR2 SQIVND (reference sequence). The CDR3 coding sequence is TGTGCCAGTAGTATATTTGGTAACAGAGCCAACAATCAGCCCCAGCATTTT. It translates to CASSIFGNRANNQPQHF.

The genes are TRBV30 and TRBJ1-1; D gene unclear. The CDR3 length is 12 residues. Trimming took 0 bases from V and 8 from J, leaving 10 bases between them. The germline gives CDR1 GTSNPN, CDR2 SVGIG (reference sequence). The CDR3 loop is CAWSVRPSEAFF. The CDR3 bases are TGTGCCTGGAGTGTACGACCTTCGGAAGCTTTCTTT.

The rearrangement uses TRBV27 and TRBJ2-7; 9 bases are a match to TRBD1. Germline lookup yields CDR1 MNHEY and CDR2 SMNVEV (reference sequence). The V and J ends lost 5 bases and 8 bases, in that order; junction bases with no gene match: 10. The CDR3 length is 14 residues. In nucleotides, the CDR3 is TGTGCCAGCAGTCATGGGACAGGGCGGACGAAGCAGTACTTC. Protein: CASSHGTGRTKQYF.

This chain joins TRBV11-2 and TRBJ2-7; D is unresolved. This CDR3 comprises 11 residues. Germline V gene lookup returns CDR1 SGHAT and CDR2 FQNNGV. The germline V and J ends were trimmed by 7 bases and 3 bases, with 7 bases remaining between them. The CDR3 DNA sequence: TGTGCCAGCATCGACCGCTACGAGCAGTACTTC. Amino acid sequence: CASIDRYEQYF.

The CDR3 is CASIPWGSGANVLTF. For the CDR3, the DNA is TGTGCCAGCATCCCTTGGGGCTCTGGGGCCAACGTCCTGACTTTC. V is TRBV5-5 and J is TRBJ2-6; D is unclear. V was pared by 6 bases and J by 0 bases, with 10 bases between. The CDR3 loop spans 15 amino acids. Germline V lookup: CDR1 SGHKS, CDR2 YYEKEE (reference sequence).

The genes are TRBV27 and TRBJ2-3; TRBD2 aligns across 11 bases. Germline CDR1 and CDR2: MNHEY and SMNVEV (reference sequence). CDR3 length: 17 residues. Trimming cost V 2 bases and J 0 bases; bases outside gene matches: 4. Here the CDR3 DNA reads TGTGCCAGCAGTTTAGGGCTAGCGGGGGGTAGCACAGATACGCAGTATTTT. This gives the protein CASSLGLAGGSTDTQYF.

The gene calls are TRBV6-5 and TRBJ1-5, with unresolved D. CDR3 length: 14 amino acids. Trimming removed 6 bases from V and 0 bases from J, with 9 bases in between. Germline V lookup: CDR1 MNHEY, CDR2 SVGAGI. The CDR3 here is CASSAQNSNQPQHF. Written as DNA, the CDR3 is TGTGCCAGCAGCGCACAGAATAGCAATCAGCCCCAGCATTTT.